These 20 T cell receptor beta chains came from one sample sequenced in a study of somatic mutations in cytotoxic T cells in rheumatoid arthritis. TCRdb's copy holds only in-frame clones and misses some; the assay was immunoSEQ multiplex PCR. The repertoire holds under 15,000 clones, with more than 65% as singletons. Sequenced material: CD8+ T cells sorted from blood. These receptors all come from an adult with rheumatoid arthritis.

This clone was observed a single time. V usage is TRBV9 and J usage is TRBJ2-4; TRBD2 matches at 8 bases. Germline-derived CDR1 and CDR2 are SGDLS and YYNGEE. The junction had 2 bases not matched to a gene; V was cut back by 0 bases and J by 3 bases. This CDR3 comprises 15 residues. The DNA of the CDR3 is TGTGCCAGCAGCGTAGCGGGAGGGGACAAAAACATTCAGTACTTC. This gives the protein CASSVAGGDKNIQYF.

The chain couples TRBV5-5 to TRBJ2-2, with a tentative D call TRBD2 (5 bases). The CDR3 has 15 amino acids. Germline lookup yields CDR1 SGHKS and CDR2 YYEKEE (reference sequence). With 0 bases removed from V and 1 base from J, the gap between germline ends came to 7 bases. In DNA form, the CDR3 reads TGTGCCAGCAGCTTGGGGACTCAGAACACCGGGGAGCTGTTTTTT. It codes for CASSLGTQNTGELFF.

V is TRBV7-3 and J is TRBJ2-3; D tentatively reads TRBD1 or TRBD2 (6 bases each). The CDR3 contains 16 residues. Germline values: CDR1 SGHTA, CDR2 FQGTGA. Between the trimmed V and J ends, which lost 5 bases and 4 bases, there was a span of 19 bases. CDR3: CASSGAGTGASDTQYF. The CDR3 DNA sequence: TGTGCCAGCAGCGGGGCCGGTACGGGGGCGTCAGATACGCAGTATTTT.

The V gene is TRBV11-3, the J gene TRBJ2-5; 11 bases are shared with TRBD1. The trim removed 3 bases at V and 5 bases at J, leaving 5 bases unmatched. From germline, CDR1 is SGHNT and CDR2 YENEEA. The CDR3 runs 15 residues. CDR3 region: CASSLGTGGLETQYF. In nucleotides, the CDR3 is TGTGCCAGCAGCTTGGGGACAGGGGGTTTGGAGACCCAGTACTTC.

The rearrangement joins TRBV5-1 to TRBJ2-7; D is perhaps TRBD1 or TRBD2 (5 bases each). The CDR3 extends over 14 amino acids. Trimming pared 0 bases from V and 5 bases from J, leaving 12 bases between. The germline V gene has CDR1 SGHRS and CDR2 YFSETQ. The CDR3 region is CASSLVTRGHEQYF. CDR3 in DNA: TGCGCCAGCAGCTTGGTAACTAGGGGACACGAGCAGTACTTC.

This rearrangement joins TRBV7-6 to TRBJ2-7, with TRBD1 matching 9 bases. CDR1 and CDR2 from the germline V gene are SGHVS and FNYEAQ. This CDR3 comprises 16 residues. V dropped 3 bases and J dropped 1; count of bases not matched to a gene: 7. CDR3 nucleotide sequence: TGTGCCAGCAGCTTTCATCCGGGACAGGGATCCTACGAGCAGTACTTC. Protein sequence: CASSFHPGQGSYEQYF.

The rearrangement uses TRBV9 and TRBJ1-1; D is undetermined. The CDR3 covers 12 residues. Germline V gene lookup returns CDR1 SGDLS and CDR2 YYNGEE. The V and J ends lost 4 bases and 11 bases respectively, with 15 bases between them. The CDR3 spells CASSPPGEVAFF. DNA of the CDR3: TGTGCCAGCAGCCCCCCGGGAGAGGTCGCTTTCTTT.

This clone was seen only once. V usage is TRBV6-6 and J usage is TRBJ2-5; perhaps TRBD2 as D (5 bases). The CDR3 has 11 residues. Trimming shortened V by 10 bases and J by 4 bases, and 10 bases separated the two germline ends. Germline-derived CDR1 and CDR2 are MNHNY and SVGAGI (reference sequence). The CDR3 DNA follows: TGTGCCACGGGATTAGGAGAGACCCAGTACTTC. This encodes CATGLGETQYF.

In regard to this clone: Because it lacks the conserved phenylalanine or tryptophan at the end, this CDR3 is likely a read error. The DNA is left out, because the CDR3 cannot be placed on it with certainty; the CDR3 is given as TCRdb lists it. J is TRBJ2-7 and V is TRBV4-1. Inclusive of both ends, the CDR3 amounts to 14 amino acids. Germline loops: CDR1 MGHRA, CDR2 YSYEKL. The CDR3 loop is CASSQEVGTLAPRI.

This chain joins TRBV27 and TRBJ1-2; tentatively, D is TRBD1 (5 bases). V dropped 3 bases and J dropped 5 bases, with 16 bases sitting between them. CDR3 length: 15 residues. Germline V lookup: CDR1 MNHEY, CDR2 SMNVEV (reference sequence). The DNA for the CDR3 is TGTGCCAGCAGTTTTTCAGGGCGCGGAGATTATGGCTACACCTTC. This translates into CASSFSGRGDYGYTF.

CDR3 amino acids: CATSRTSGSYEQYF. DNA for the CDR3: TGTGCCACCAGCAGGACTAGCGGCTCCTACGAGCAGTACTTC. This sequence joins TRBV15 and TRBJ2-7, with 9 bases identical to TRBD2. CDR1 is LNHNV, CDR2 YYDKDF, per germline (reference sequence). The CDR3 contains 14 residues. With V trimmed by 3 bases and J by 0 bases, 0 bases remained unmatched.

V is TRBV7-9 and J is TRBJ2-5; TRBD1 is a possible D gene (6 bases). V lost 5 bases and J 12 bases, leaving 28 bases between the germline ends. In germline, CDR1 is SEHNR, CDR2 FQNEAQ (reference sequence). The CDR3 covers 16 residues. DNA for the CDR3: TGTGCCAGCAGCCCCCCTCGGACAGATGATCAAGAGAGAGAGTACTTC. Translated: CASSPPRTDDQEREYF.

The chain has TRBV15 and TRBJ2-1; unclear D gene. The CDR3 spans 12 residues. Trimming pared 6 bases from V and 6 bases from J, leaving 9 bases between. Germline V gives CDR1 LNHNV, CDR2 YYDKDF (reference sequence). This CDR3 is CATSYSSNEQFF. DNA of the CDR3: TGTGCCACCAGTTACTCGTCCAATGAGCAGTTCTTC.

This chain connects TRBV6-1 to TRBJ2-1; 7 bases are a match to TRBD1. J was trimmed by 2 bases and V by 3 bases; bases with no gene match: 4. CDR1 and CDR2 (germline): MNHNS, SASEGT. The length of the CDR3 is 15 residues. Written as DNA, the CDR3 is TGTGCCAGCAGTGATACAGGGGAAGCCTACAATGAGCAGTTCTTC. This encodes CASSDTGEAYNEQFF.

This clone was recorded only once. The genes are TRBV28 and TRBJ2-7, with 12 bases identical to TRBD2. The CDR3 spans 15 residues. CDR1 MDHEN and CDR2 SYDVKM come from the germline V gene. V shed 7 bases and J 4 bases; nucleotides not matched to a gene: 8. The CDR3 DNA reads TGTGCCAGCACCTTCGGACTAGCGGGACGTTACGAGCAGTACTTC. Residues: CASTFGLAGRYEQYF.

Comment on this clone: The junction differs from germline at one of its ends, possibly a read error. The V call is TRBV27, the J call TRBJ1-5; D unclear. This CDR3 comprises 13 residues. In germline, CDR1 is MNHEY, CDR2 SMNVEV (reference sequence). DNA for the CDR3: TGTGCCAGCAGTCTTTTTAGCAATCAGCCCCAGCACTTT. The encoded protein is CASSLFSNQPQHF.

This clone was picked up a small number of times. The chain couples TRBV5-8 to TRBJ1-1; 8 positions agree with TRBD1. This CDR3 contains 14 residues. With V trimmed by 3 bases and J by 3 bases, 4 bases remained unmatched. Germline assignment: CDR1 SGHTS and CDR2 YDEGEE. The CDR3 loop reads CASSSRQGYTEAFF. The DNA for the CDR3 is TGTGCCAGCAGCTCACGACAGGGGTACACTGAAGCTTTCTTT.

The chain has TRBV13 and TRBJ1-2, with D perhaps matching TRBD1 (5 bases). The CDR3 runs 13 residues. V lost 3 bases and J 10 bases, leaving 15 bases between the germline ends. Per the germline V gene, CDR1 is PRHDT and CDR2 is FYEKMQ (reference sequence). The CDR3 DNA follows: TGTGCCAGCAGCTTGGGGCGCGGGGGAGACTACACCTTC. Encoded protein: CASSLGRGGDYTF.

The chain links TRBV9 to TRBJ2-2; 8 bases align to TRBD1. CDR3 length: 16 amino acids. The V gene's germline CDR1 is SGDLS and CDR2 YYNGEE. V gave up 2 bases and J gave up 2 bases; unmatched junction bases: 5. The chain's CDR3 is CASSVTTGDNTGELFF. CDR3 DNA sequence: TGTGCCAGCAGCGTCACGACAGGGGACAACACCGGGGAGCTGTTTTTT.

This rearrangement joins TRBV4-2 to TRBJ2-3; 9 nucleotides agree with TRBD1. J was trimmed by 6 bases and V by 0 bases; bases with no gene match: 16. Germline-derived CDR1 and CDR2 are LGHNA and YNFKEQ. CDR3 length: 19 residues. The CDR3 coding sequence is TGTGCCAGCAGCCAAGATCTGTTGGGACAGGGTGGCCCAACGGATACGCAGTATTTT. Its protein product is CASSQDLLGQGGPTDTQYF.